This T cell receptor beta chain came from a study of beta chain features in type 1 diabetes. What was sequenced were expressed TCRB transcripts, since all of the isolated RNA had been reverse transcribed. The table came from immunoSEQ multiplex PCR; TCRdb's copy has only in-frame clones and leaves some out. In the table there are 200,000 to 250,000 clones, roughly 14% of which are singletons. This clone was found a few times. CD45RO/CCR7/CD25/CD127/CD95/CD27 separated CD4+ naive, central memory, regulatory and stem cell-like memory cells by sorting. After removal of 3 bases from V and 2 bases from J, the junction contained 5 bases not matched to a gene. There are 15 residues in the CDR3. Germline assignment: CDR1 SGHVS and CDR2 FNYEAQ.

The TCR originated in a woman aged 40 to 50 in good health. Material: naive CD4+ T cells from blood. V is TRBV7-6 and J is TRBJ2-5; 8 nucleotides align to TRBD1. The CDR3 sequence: CASSLTGAAQETQYF. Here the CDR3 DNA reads TGTGCCAGCAGCTTGACAGGGGCGGCGCAAGAGACCCAGTACTTC. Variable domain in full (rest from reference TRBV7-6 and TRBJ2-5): GAGVSQSPRYKVTKRGQDVALRCDPISGHVSLYWYRQALGQGPEFLTYFNYEAQQDKSGLPNDRFSAERPEGSISTLTIQRTEQRDSAMYRCASSLTGAAQETQYFGPGTRLLVL.